Listed here are 20 T cell receptor beta chains from one sample, sequenced in a study of blood T cell repertoires in COVID-19. The data were produced by immunoSEQ multiplex PCR, yet TCRdb's version contains in-frame clones alone and is incomplete. The sample comprises roughly 250,000 clones, 80% to 90% of which are singletons, and over 0.95% rests with the top ten. Material for sequencing was peripheral blood. These receptors came from a middle-aged man with acute or convalescent COVID-19.

V and J are TRBV6-1 and TRBJ2-3; D gene unclear. The V gene's germline CDR1 is MNHNS and CDR2 SASEGT. With 3 bases removed from V and 2 bases from J, the gap between germline ends came to 12 bases. The CDR3 sequence is 15 residues long. The CDR3 spells CASSESVEPTDTQYF. DNA of the CDR3: TGTGCCAGCAGTGAGAGCGTCGAACCCACAGATACGCAGTATTTT.

The J gene is TRBJ1-5, the V gene TRBV29-1; D possibly corresponds to TRBD1 (6 bases). Germline loops: CDR1 SQVTM, CDR2 ANQGSEA. This CDR3 region has 14 residues. V lost 6 bases to trimming and J lost 6 bases, with 18 bases between them. The CDR3 region has the DNA TGCAGCGTCGGATCTACAGGGAAAGGTCAGCCCCAGCATTTT. This gives the protein CSVGSTGKGQPQHF. Combining the CDR3 with reference TRBV29-1 and TRBJ1-5 gives the whole variable domain SAVISQKPSRDICQRGTSLTIQCQVDSQVTMMFWYRQQPGQSLTLIATANQGSEATYESGFVIDKFPISRPNLTFSTLTVSNMSPEDSSIYLCSVGSTGKGQPQHFGDGTRLSIL.

V is TRBV30 and J is TRBJ1-1, with D maybe TRBD1 (5 bases). CDR3 length equals 13 residues. V lost 2 bases, J lost 4 bases, and 11 bases lay in between. Germline CDR1 reads GTSNPN; CDR2 reads SVGIG (reference sequence). The DNA for the CDR3 is TGTGCCTGGAGTAAAGACAGTGTCACTGAAGCTTTCTTT. It codes for CAWSKDSVTEAFF.

The V and J genes are TRBV12-3 or TRBV12-4 and TRBJ2-7, with TRBD1 as a possible D gene (5 bases). Trimming shortened V by 4 bases and J by 3 bases, and 7 bases separated the two germline ends. The CDR3 length is 12 residues. In nucleotides, the CDR3 is TGTGCCAGCAGTTACGACAGCTACGAGCAGTACTTC. It encodes CASSYDSYEQYF.

As for this clone: Its ends do not fully match the called genes, so a read error is possible. This chain links TRBV5-5 with TRBJ2-3, with D possibly being TRBD2 (6 bases). Germline lookup yields CDR1 SGHKS and CDR2 YYEKEE (reference sequence). CDR3 length: 15 residues. The CDR3 DNA is TGTGCCAGCAGCGGGGACGGCACTAGCACGGATACGCAGTATTTT. It yields the protein CASSGDGTSTDTQYF.

The chain couples TRBV3-1 (or the pseudogene TRBV3-2) to TRBJ2-3; perhaps TRBD1 as D (6 bases). The CDR3 is 16 residues long. Germline V gene lookup returns CDR1 LGHDT and CDR2 YNNKEL (reference sequence). The V end was cut by 5 bases, the J end by 0 bases, with 15 bases between. The CDR3 nucleotides read TGTGCCAGCAGCTTATCCGGGACAAGTAGCACAGATACGCAGTATTTT. Translation gives CASSLSGTSSTDTQYF.

The chain links TRBV6-5 to TRBJ1-4; TRBD1 aligns across 11 bases. The CDR3 sequence is 15 residues long. Germline V gene lookup returns CDR1 MNHEY and CDR2 SVGAGI. With 5 bases clipped from V and 6 bases from J, the junction kept 5 bases outside the gene matches. CDR3: CASSIGQGADEKLFF. The CDR3 DNA is TGTGCCAGCAGTATCGGACAGGGGGCAGATGAAAAACTGTTTTTT.

The chain joins TRBV28 to TRBJ2-7; D is perhaps TRBD1 (5 bases). Germline V gene sequence: CDR1 MDHEN, CDR2 SYDVKM. V shed 5 bases and J shed 4 bases, with 15 bases lying between them. The CDR3 totals 14 residues. The CDR3 protein is CASSTGVPFYEQYF. The CDR3 DNA reads as TGTGCCAGCAGTACAGGCGTTCCATTTTACGAGCAGTACTTC.

V usage is TRBV5-1 and J usage is TRBJ1-2; TRBD1 is a possible D gene (6 bases). Germline V gene sequence: CDR1 SGHRS, CDR2 YFSETQ. V dropped 4 bases and J dropped 4 bases, with 20 bases sitting between them. The CDR3 is made up of 16 amino acids. The chain's CDR3 is CASSTNWDKKTYGYTF. The CDR3 DNA reads as TGCGCCAGCAGCACGAATTGGGACAAAAAGACCTATGGCTACACCTTC. Based on the CDR3 plus reference TRBV5-1 and TRBJ1-2, the full variable domain is KAGVTQTPRYLIKTRGQQVTLSCSPISGHRSVSWYQQTPGQGLQFLFEYFSETQRNKGNFPGRFSGRQFSNSRSEMNVSTLELGDSALYLCASSTNWDKKTYGYTFGSGTRLTVV.

Note on this clone: Additional DNA sequences in this sample encode the identical CDR3. CDR3 DNA sequence: TGTGCCAGTAGTATAAGGGGACAGGGGTATGGCTACACCTTC. Its protein product is CASSIRGQGYGYTF. This rearrangement joins TRBV19 to TRBJ1-2; 10 bases are a match to TRBD1. The V gene end was trimmed by 2 bases and the J gene end by 5 bases; junction bases not matched to a gene: 2. The germline gives CDR1 LNHDA, CDR2 SQIVND (reference sequence). The CDR3 consists of 14 residues.

The chain links TRBV30 to TRBJ1-5, with TRBD1 matching 10 bases. The V gene's germline CDR1 is GTSNPN and CDR2 SVGIG (reference sequence). V trimming: 2 bases; J trimming: 9 bases; junction bases outside the gene matches: 10. The CDR3 is made up of 15 amino acids. CDR3 bases: TGTGCCTGGAGTCCCCGGACAGGGGGTAGTCCGCCCCAGCATTTT. The encoded protein is CAWSPRTGGSPPQHF.

The chain is built from TRBV4-2 and TRBJ2-2; 8 bases fit TRBD1. J lost 6 bases, V lost 4 bases, and 4 bases had no gene match. CDR1 LGHNA and CDR2 YNFKEQ come from the germline V gene. The CDR3 loop spans 14 amino acids. The CDR3 is CASSRGTGPGELFF. For the CDR3, the DNA is TGTGCCAGCAGCCGTGGGACAGGACCCGGGGAGCTGTTTTTT.

This clone was counted only a few times. CDR3 nucleotide sequence: TGTGCCAGCAGTCTCCGGGACAGGGTCGGGTCACCCCTCCACTTT. This sequence encodes CASSLRDRVGSPLHF. This chain uses TRBV27 with TRBJ1-6, with 9 bases aligning to TRBD1. The CDR3 has 15 residues. J gave up 10 bases and V 5 bases, and 9 bases lay outside the gene matches. Germline V gene sequence: CDR1 MNHEY, CDR2 SMNVEV (reference sequence).

The chain joins TRBV5-1 to TRBJ2-1, with TRBD1 identical over 9 bases. CDR3 length equals 15 residues. The germline CDR1 and CDR2 sequences are SGHRS and YFSETQ. The trim removed 9 bases at V and 5 bases at J, leaving 12 bases unmatched. The CDR3 DNA reads as TGCGCCACCCGGACAGGGGAGAGTATCCACAATGAGCAGTTCTTC. This codes for CATRTGESIHNEQFF.

V usage is TRBV11-2 and J usage is TRBJ2-3, with D possibly being TRBD2 (5 bases). Deletions cut 1 base from V and 3 bases from J, with 14 bases between. The CDR3 is made up of 16 amino acids. In germline, CDR1 is SGHAT, CDR2 FQNNGV. This CDR3 is CASSLGEKVRTDTQYF. Here the CDR3 DNA reads TGTGCCAGCAGCTTAGGGGAGAAGGTTAGAACAGATACGCAGTATTTT.

The chain has TRBV19 and TRBJ1-2; D might be TRBD1 (6 bases). Deletions cut 5 bases from V and 9 bases from J, with 16 bases between. The CDR3 is 13 residues long. Germline V gives CDR1 LNHDA, CDR2 SQIVND (reference sequence). The CDR3 loop reads CASSAPGHPRYTF. The CDR3 DNA is TGTGCCAGTAGTGCACCGGGACATCCGCGCTACACCTTC.

The rearrangement links TRBV5-4 to TRBJ1-6; 10 nucleotides agree with TRBD1. Germline lookup yields CDR1 SGHNT and CDR2 YYREEE (reference sequence). The ends lost 4 bases at V and 5 bases at J; junction bases unmatched: 3. The length of the CDR3 is 15 residues. The CDR3 sequence: CASSLTGGHNSPLHF. In DNA form, the CDR3 reads TGTGCCAGCAGCCTGACAGGGGGCCATAATTCACCCCTCCACTTT. The full variable domain, in which reference TRBV5-4 and TRBJ1-6 provide the parts outside the CDR3, is ETGVTQSPTHLIKTRGQQVTLRCSSQSGHNTVSWYQQALGQGPQFIFQYYREEENGRGNFPPRFSGLQFPNYSSELNVNALELDDSALYLCASSLTGGHNSPLHFGNGTRLTVT.

In DNA form, the CDR3 reads TGTGCCAGCAGCTTGGGGGACAGGGGGCCTGTAGATACGCAGTATTTT. Residues: CASSLGDRGPVDTQYF. This chain connects TRBV5-5 to TRBJ2-3, with 12 bases identical to TRBD1. CDR1 is SGHKS and CDR2 is YYEKEE in the germline V gene (reference sequence). The V gene end was trimmed by 0 bases and the J gene end by 5 bases; junction bases not matched to a gene: 4. This CDR3 has 16 amino acids.

This clone was seen only a few times. This sequence joins TRBV9 and TRBJ2-2; 8 bases align to TRBD2. Trimming took 3 bases from V and 3 from J; bases not matched to a gene: 13. The CDR3 is 18 amino acids. The germline V gene encodes CDR1 SGDLS and CDR2 YYNGEE. The CDR3 spells CASSAEGSGGGDTGELFF. The CDR3, as DNA: TGTGCCAGCAGCGCCGAGGGCAGCGGGGGTGGTGACACCGGGGAGCTGTTTTTT.

The chain links TRBV5-4 to TRBJ2-1; TRBD2 aligns across 14 bases. The J segment lost 10 bases and the V segment lost 0 bases, leaving 6 bases of the junction unmatched. Germline V gene data show CDR1 as SGHNT and CDR2 as YYREEE (reference sequence). The CDR3 has 16 amino acids. Here the CDR3 DNA reads TGTGCCAGCAGCTTGGGACTAGCGGGGGGGGTTGGAGAGCAGTTCTTC. It translates to CASSLGLAGGVGEQFF.